This T cell receptor (beta chain) came from a study of blood T cells in healthy people across ages. About the research overall: Template switching captured about one barcoded beta molecule per two T cells. Findings and limits, study-wide: Fewer expanded clones and more diversity marked long-lived versus aged donors.

With a J-beta primer mix and a sample-barcoded 5' primer, a second PCR ran about 7 to 11 cycles. MiXCR was run by TCRdb on the 5' RACE reads, yielding one entry per CDR3 protein. There are some 1.5 million distinct CDR3 sequences in the sample; roughly 27% occur only once, and more than 6% lies in the top ten. V lost 6 bases, J lost 2 bases, and 6 bases stayed unmatched. The CDR3 sequence is 14 residues long. From germline, CDR1 is MNHEY and CDR2 SMNVEV (reference sequence). Details on this clonotype: Antigen unknown.

Staff drew roughly 10 milliliters of peripheral blood from each donor. Sequenced input: blood. The chain combines TRBV27 with TRBJ1-2, with TRBD1 identical over 7 bases. The sequence was obtained from a woman aged 25-40 years in good health. This CDR3 is CASRLVGQNYGYTF. CDR3 DNA: TGTGCCAGCAGGTTAGTGGGACAGAACTATGGCTACACCTTC.